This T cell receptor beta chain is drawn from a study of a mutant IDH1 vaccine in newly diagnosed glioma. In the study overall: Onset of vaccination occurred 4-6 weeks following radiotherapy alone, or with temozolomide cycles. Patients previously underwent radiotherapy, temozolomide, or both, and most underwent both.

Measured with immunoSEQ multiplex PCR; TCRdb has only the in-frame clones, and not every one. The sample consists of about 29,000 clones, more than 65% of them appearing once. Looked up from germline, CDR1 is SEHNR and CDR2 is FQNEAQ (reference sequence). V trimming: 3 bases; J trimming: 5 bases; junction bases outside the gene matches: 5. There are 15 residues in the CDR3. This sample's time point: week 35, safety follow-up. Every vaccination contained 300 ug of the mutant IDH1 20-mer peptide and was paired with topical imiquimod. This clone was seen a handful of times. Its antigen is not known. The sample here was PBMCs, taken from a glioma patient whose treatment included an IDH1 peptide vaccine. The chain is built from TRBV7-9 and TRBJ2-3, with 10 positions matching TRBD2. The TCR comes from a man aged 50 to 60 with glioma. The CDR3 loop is CASSFTSGAGDTQYF. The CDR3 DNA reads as TGTGCCAGCAGCTTCACTAGCGGGGCAGGAGATACGCAGTATTTT.